The 3 T cell receptor beta chains below all came from one sample that was sequenced in a study of blood T cell repertoires in COVID-19. Method: immunoSEQ multiplex PCR; TCRdb's copy keeps in-frame clones and lacks some. In the table there are approximately 240,000 clones, approximately 83% of which are singletons. Sequences were obtained from peripheral blood. The receptor source for this set is a woman in her 30s who had recovered from COVID-19.

The rearrangement links TRBV4-1 to TRBJ2-1; 9 bases map to TRBD1. Germline CDR1 reads MGHRA; CDR2 reads YSYEKL. CDR3 length equals 16 residues. Unmatched junction bases numbered 3, after V lost 0 bases and J lost 3 bases. This CDR3 reads CASSQEDRGGYNEQFF. Here the CDR3 DNA reads TGCGCCAGCAGCCAAGAGGACAGGGGCGGCTACAATGAGCAGTTCTTC.

This chain links TRBV9 with TRBJ2-5, with 8 bases identical to TRBD1. V lost 3 bases, J lost 5 bases, and 6 bases stayed unmatched. The CDR3 runs 14 residues. The germline gives CDR1 SGDLS, CDR2 YYNGEE. Here the CDR3 DNA reads TGTGCCAGCAGCGCCGGACAGGGAATGGAGACCCAGTACTTC. Protein product: CASSAGQGMETQYF.

The chain carries TRBV9 and TRBJ2-1, with D unclear. Germline CDR1 SGDLS, CDR2 YYNGEE. This CDR3 is built from 13 residues. V was pared by 2 bases and J by 2 bases, with 5 bases between. The CDR3 region is CASSVRAYNEQFF. In DNA form, the CDR3 reads TGTGCCAGCAGCGTTCGGGCCTACAATGAGCAGTTCTTC.